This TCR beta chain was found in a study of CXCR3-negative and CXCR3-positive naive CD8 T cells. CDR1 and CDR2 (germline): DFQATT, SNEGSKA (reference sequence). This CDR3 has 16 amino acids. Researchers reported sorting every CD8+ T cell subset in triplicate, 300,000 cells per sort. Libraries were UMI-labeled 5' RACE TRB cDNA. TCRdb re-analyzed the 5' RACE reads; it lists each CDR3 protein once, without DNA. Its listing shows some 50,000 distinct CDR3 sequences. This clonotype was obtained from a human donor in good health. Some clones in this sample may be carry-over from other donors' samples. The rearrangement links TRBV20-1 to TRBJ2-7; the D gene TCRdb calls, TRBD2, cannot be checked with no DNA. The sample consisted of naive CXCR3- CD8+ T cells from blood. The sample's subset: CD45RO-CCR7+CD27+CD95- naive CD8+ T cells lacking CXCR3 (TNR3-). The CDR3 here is CSARDLKLAGGYEQYF.